This record concerns one TCR beta chain sequence. The V and J ends lost 4 bases and 7 bases respectively, with 10 bases between them. The CDR3 is 12 amino acids. Germline V lookup: CDR1 SNHLY, CDR2 FYNNEI. Source study methods: Quantification of nucleated cells was approximated via reference gene primer amplification. Clones were sequenced by immunoSEQ multiplex PCR, and TCRdb holds only the in-frame ones, with some missing. V, J and clone size are taken as reported in that table, and D and trimming were inferred from the DNA itself. The sample consists of about 230,000 clones, over 75% of them appearing once. The data were taken from a study of blood T cell repertoires in COVID-19. For the study at large: Whether acute or convalescent, the COVID-19 samples came from the United States, Italy and Spain. PBMCs, B-cell-depleted T cells, or T cells provided the cDNA or gDNA that made up the material.

Followed over time, Seattle patients had been enrolled while infection was active. The rearrangement links TRBV2 to TRBJ1-1, with D uncertain. The specimen was peripheral blood. The source of this sequence is a man between 50 and 59 years old with COVID-19, enrolled during active disease. The CDR3 region is CASSATDFEAFF. CDR3 in DNA: TGTGCCAGCAGTGCTACCGATTTTGAAGCTTTCTTT.